This entry features one T cell receptor beta chain sequence. Its antigen is unidentified. TCRdb reprocessed the 5' RACE reads and keeps a single row for each CDR3 protein, giving no DNA. The sample's table shows about 460,000 distinct CDR3 sequences. This sample stems from a study of T cells expressing NK-cell markers. Broader study findings: More than 5 donors had dominant NKG2C+ clonotypes that comprised about 1.0-7.0% of their CD8+ T cells.

The receptor's source is a woman aged 45-60 years in good health. The sample consisted of blood T cells: a sorted CD56 or NKG2C T cell subset, CD4+ or CD8+ T cells, or bulk PBMC T cells (not recorded which).

CDR3 protein: CASSFVVRSTYGYTF. The chain is built from TRBV5-5 and TRBJ1-2. From germline, CDR1 is SGHKS and CDR2 YYEKEE (reference sequence). This CDR3 region has 15 residues.